One and the same sample provided the 9 T cell receptor beta chains below, sequenced in a study of a mutant IDH1 vaccine in newly diagnosed glioma. The antigens of these receptors remain unknown. Repertoires were generated with immunoSEQ multiplex PCR, while TCRdb's copy carries only in-frame clones and drops some. Among around 38,000 clones, about four fifths were seen once, and the ten largest hold 24%. The time point: week 5, during vaccination. Vaccine doses each comprised 300 ug of mutant IDH1 20-mer peptide, with topical imiquimod. Here the sequenced sample was PBMCs, taken from a glioma patient whose treatment included an IDH1 peptide vaccine. These receptors were taken from a young man with glioma.

This chain joins TRBV29-1 and TRBJ1-1, with TRBD1 matching over 8 bases. The V and J ends lost 6 bases and 6 bases, in that order; junction bases with no gene match: 9. Germline V gene lookup returns CDR1 SQVTM and CDR2 ANQGSEA. CDR3 length: 13 amino acids. The CDR3 here is CSVVRQGLAEAFF. The CDR3 nucleotides are TGCAGCGTAGTACGACAGGGGCTCGCTGAAGCTTTCTTT.

The DNA of the CDR3 is TGTGCCAGCAGCGTAGACCCTCTCAATCAGCCCCAGCATTTT. Translating it yields CASSVDPLNQPQHF. V and J are TRBV9 and TRBJ1-5; D gene unclear. This CDR3 comprises 14 residues. Germline V gene data show CDR1 as SGDLS and CDR2 as YYNGEE. Trimming removed 0 bases at V and 3 bases at J, with 7 bases between.

The chain links TRBV6-5 to TRBJ2-7; 8 nucleotides agree with TRBD2. This CDR3 contains 16 residues. The germline V gene encodes CDR1 MNHEY and CDR2 SVGAGI. The junction had 11 bases not matched to a gene; V was cut back by 3 bases and J by 4 bases. CDR3 coding DNA: TGTGCCAGCAGTTATTCCGGCCGGGGGGGGTGGTACGAGCAGTACTTC. This gives the protein CASSYSGRGGWYEQYF.

This chain uses TRBV19 with TRBJ1-2; 8 bases align to TRBD1. Germline assignment: CDR1 LNHDA and CDR2 SQIVND (reference sequence). The CDR3 covers 17 residues. The junction had 13 bases not matched to a gene; V was cut back by 7 bases and J by 0 bases. The CDR3 protein is CASNSPGQDPTNYGYTF. The DNA of the CDR3 is TGTGCCAGTAACTCACCGGGACAGGACCCTACTAACTATGGCTACACCTTC.

The rearrangement uses TRBV5-6 and TRBJ1-4, with 8 bases aligning to TRBD1. Germline V gene lookup returns CDR1 SGHDT and CDR2 YYEEEE. Trimming cost V 4 bases and J 2 bases; bases outside gene matches: 13. The CDR3 sequence is 18 residues long. DNA for the CDR3: TGTGCCAGCAGCGCCAGTGCAGGGGGCTGGGGGACTAATGAAAAACTGTTTTTT. Its translation: CASSASAGGWGTNEKLFF.

The rearrangement uses TRBV5-6 and TRBJ1-5; no firm D call. With 0 bases removed from V and 0 bases from J, the gap between germline ends came to 4 bases. The CDR3 sequence is 14 residues long. Germline CDR1 SGHDT, CDR2 YYEEEE. The CDR3 reads CASSLAASNQPQHF. The CDR3 DNA reads TGTGCCAGCAGCTTGGCCGCTAGCAATCAGCCCCAGCATTTT.

The J gene is TRBJ2-7, the V gene TRBV19; 11 bases are shared with TRBD2. V lost 5 bases and J lost 7; bases outside the gene matches: 4. Germline values: CDR1 LNHDA, CDR2 SQIVND (reference sequence). This CDR3 comprises 13 residues. The CDR3 nucleotides are TGTGCCAGTAGTGTAGGACTAGCGGGTGAGCAGTACTTC. Residues: CASSVGLAGEQYF.

The chain links TRBV5-1 to TRBJ1-3; D might be TRBD1 (5 bases). Germline V gives CDR1 SGHRS, CDR2 YFSETQ. V gave up 0 bases and J gave up 5 bases, with 15 bases separating them. This CDR3 region has 16 residues. The DNA of the CDR3 is TGCGCCAGCAGCTTGGGTAACCGGGACCTCAGAAACACCATATATTTT. The encoded protein is CASSLGNRDLRNTIYF.

This sequence joins TRBV5-1 and TRBJ1-5; D is perhaps TRBD1 (5 bases). Trimming removed 0 bases at V and 5 bases at J, with 9 bases between. The CDR3 runs 14 residues. Per the germline V gene, CDR1 is SGHRS and CDR2 is YFSETQ. The CDR3 sequence is CASSLGGPDQPQHF. The CDR3 DNA sequence: TGCGCCAGCAGCTTGGGGGGCCCGGATCAGCCCCAGCATTTT. Complete variable domain (other parts from reference TRBV5-1 and TRBJ1-5): KAGVTQTPRYLIKTRGQQVTLSCSPISGHRSVSWYQQTPGQGLQFLFEYFSETQRNKGNFPGRFSGRQFSNSRSEMNVSTLELGDSALYLCASSLGGPDQPQHFGDGTRLSIL.